Shown below are 5 T cell receptor beta chains from a single sample sequenced in a study of graft-versus-host responses after intestinal transplantation. The assay was immunoSEQ multiplex PCR, and TCRdb's table has in-frame clones only and misses some. The sample has 9,000 to 10,000 clones; around 94% are singletons. The material was PBMCs, obtained 8 days after intestinal transplant. These receptors all come from a human patient who received an intestinal transplant, so some T cells may come from the graft donor.

This clone was detected once. The genes are TRBV5-1 and TRBJ2-5, with TRBD1 identical over 7 bases. CDR1 and CDR2 from the germline V gene are SGHRS and YFSETQ. The CDR3 has 14 residues. The V segment lost 2 bases and the J segment 5 bases; nucleotides outside the gene matches: 6. CDR3 sequence reads: CASSFEGALETQYF. CDR3 sequence (DNA): TGCGCCAGCAGCTTCGAGGGGGCGCTTGAGACCCAGTACTTC.

The rearrangement joins TRBV21-1 to TRBJ2-5; TRBD2, the table's D call, lacks a check against the DNA. TRBV21-1 is shown as a pseudogene. The CDR3 is made up of 15 amino acids. The CDR3 loop reads CASSLLDGGEETQYF. CDR3 coding DNA: TGTGCCAGCAGCCTTTTAGATGGGGGGGAAGAGACCCAGTACTTC.

The J gene is TRBJ2-7, the V gene TRBV28; 8 bases line up with TRBD1. Germline lookup yields CDR1 MDHEN and CDR2 SYDVKM. V was clipped by 3 bases and J by 7 bases; unmatched bases: 8. The CDR3 extends over 14 amino acids. This chain's CDR3 is CASSFGAGGYEQYF. The CDR3 region has the DNA TGTGCCAGCAGTTTTGGGGCAGGGGGCTATGAGCAGTACTTC.

The chain is built from TRBV6-5 and TRBJ2-7, with 8 bases matching TRBD2. Germline CDR1 reads MNHEY; CDR2 reads SVGAGI. The CDR3 length is 15 residues. Trimming cost V 2 bases and J 0 bases; bases outside gene matches: 3. Here the CDR3 reads CASSYGSGASYEQYF. DNA of the CDR3: TGTGCCAGCAGTTACGGTAGCGGGGCCTCCTACGAGCAGTACTTC.

This clone was recorded once. The chain uses TRBV4-1 and TRBJ2-3; tentatively, D is TRBD2 (5 bases). Germline lookup yields CDR1 MGHRA and CDR2 YSYEKL. V shed 3 bases and J shed 4 bases, with 11 bases lying between them. This CDR3 is built from 14 residues. In DNA, the CDR3 is TGCGCCAGCAGCCACCTAGCTGCCGCAGATACGCAGTATTTT. This translates into CASSHLAAADTQYF.